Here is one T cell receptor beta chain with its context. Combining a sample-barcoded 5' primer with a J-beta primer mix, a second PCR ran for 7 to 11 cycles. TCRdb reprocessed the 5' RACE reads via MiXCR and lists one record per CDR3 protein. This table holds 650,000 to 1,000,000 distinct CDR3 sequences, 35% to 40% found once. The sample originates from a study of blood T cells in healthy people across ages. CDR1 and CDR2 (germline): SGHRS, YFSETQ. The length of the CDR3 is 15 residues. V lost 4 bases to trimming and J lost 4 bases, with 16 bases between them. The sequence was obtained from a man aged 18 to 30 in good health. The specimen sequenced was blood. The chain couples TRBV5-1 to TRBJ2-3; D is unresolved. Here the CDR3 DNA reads TGCGCCAGCAGCCTGACGGCCCCCGGAGCAGATACGCAGTATTTT. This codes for CASSLTAPGADTQYF.